These 29 T cell receptor beta chains were all obtained from the same sample, sequenced in a study of control samples from healthy donors and cancer patients. Sequencing used immunoSEQ multiplex PCR; TCRdb keeps in-frame clones, though not all of them. The sample carries 96,000 or so clones, just over 90% recorded once. Sequenced material: blood. The receptors shown here come from a man between 18 and 29 years old in good health.

V usage is TRBV5-1 and J usage is TRBJ1-2; unclear D gene. Germline V gene data show CDR1 as SGHRS and CDR2 as YFSETQ. Trimming took off 0 bases at V and 0 bases at J, with 12 bases between the two ends. The CDR3 runs 16 residues. DNA of the CDR3: TGCGCCAGCAGCTTGGAGGGCCTCAGGACTAACTATGGCTACACCTTC. This encodes CASSLEGLRTNYGYTF.

The V gene is TRBV30, the J gene TRBJ2-1; 10 positions match TRBD1. The trim removed 2 bases at V and 8 bases at J, leaving 12 bases unmatched. The germline V gene has CDR1 GTSNPN and CDR2 SVGIG (reference sequence). CDR3 size: 16 residues. The DNA of the CDR3 is TGTGCCTGGAGTCCAAACGTGGGGACAGGGGATGATGAGCAGTTCTTC. It codes for CAWSPNVGTGDDEQFF.

CDR3 amino acids: CASSFEGSYGYTF. Written as DNA, the CDR3 is TGTGCCAGCAGCTTCGAAGGCAGCTATGGCTACACCTTC. This chain links TRBV7-9 with TRBJ1-2; no clear D. This CDR3 has 13 amino acids. The V end lost 3 bases, the J end lost 4 bases, and 9 bases lay between the germline ends. The V gene's germline CDR1 is SEHNR and CDR2 FQNEAQ (reference sequence).

V and J are TRBV25-1 and TRBJ1-2; no clear D gene. CDR1 MGHDK and CDR2 SYGVNS come from the germline V gene. V shed 0 bases and J shed 8 bases, with 10 bases lying between them. The CDR3 sequence is 13 residues long. The CDR3, as DNA: TGTGCCAGCAGTGAATATGATCTGGGGGGCTACACCTTC. Residues: CASSEYDLGGYTF.

The chain uses TRBV19 and TRBJ2-7; D remains unclear. Trimming took off 3 bases at V and 3 bases at J, with 9 bases between the two ends. This CDR3 spans 13 amino acids. Looked up from germline, CDR1 is LNHDA and CDR2 is SQIVND (reference sequence). The CDR3 region is CASSISVNYEQYF. As DNA, the CDR3 is TGTGCCAGTAGTATTTCAGTCAACTACGAGCAGTACTTC. Filled out from reference TRBV19 and TRBJ2-7, the complete variable domain reads DGGITQSPKYLFRKEGQNVTLSCEQNLNHDAMYWYRQDPGQGLRLIYYSQIVNDFQKGDIAEGYSVSREKKESFPLTVTSAQKNPTAFYLCASSISVNYEQYFGPGTRLTVT.

The rearrangement uses TRBV4-1 and TRBJ1-4; D ambiguous. Germline-derived CDR1 and CDR2 are MGHRA and YSYEKL. The V end lost 1 base, the J end lost 8 bases, and 5 bases lay between the germline ends. The CDR3 totals 12 residues. In DNA form, the CDR3 reads TGCGCCAGCAGCCAAGGTCACGAAAAACTGTTTTTT. Translated, it gives CASSQGHEKLFF.

This clone was seen a single time. The chain has TRBV12-3 or TRBV12-4 and TRBJ1-1; unclear D gene. The V and J ends lost 2 bases and 7 bases respectively, with 8 bases between them. There are 12 residues in the CDR3. CDR3 loop: CASSLWHLEAFF. The CDR3 nucleotides read TGTGCCAGCAGTTTATGGCACCTTGAAGCTTTCTTT.

The genes are TRBV4-1 and TRBJ2-7; D is perhaps TRBD1 (5 bases). Germline V gene data show CDR1 as MGHRA and CDR2 as YSYEKL. V was trimmed by 3 bases and J by 0 bases, leaving 15 bases between them. The CDR3 runs to 16 residues. The CDR3, as DNA: TGCGCCAGCAGCCACCACACCATTGACAGCTCCTACGAGCAGTACTTC. As protein: CASSHHTIDSSYEQYF.

Regarding this clone: Other DNA sequences in this specimen translate into the identical CDR3. The chain has TRBV24-1 and TRBJ2-3; D possibly uses TRBD1 or TRBD2 (6 bases each). The ends were cut back, 5 bases at V and 0 bases at J, with 8 bases in the middle. CDR1 and CDR2 from the germline V gene are KGHDR and SFDVKD. The CDR3 runs to 14 residues. This CDR3 is CATSGRGSTDTQYF. In DNA, the CDR3 is TGTGCCACCAGTGGGAGGGGGAGCACAGATACGCAGTATTTT.

The V and J genes are TRBV9 and TRBJ2-1; TRBD2 agrees at 9 bases. Germline V gene lookup returns CDR1 SGDLS and CDR2 YYNGEE. The CDR3 runs 15 residues. V dropped 5 bases and J dropped 9; count of bases not matched to a gene: 12. CDR3 nucleotides: TGTGCCAGCAGTTTAGAAGGAGCGGGAGGTAGTGAGCAGTTCTTC. It is translated as CASSLEGAGGSEQFF.

V gene TRBV29-1 combines with J gene TRBJ1-1; D is uncertain. This CDR3 has 12 amino acids. Germline values: CDR1 SQVTM, CDR2 ANQGSEA. The germline V and J ends were trimmed by 3 bases and 3 bases, with 8 bases remaining between them. The CDR3 here is CSVEGSYTEAFF. CDR3 in DNA: TGCAGCGTTGAGGGGAGTTACACTGAAGCTTTCTTT.

The chain is built from TRBV7-2 and TRBJ2-7, with TRBD1 as a possible D gene (6 bases). V was cut by 5 bases and J by 2 bases, with 16 bases left in between. The CDR3 has 15 residues. Germline assignment: CDR1 SGHTA and CDR2 FQGNSA. The CDR3 sequence: CASSPQGGITYEQYF. DNA of the CDR3: TGTGCCAGCAGCCCCCAAGGGGGAATCACCTACGAGCAGTACTTC.

CDR3 bases: TGTGCCTGGACCCTTGCCCCTTTGGGGTTTACAGATACGCAGTATTTT. Translating gives CAWTLAPLGFTDTQYF. The chain joins TRBV30 to TRBJ2-3; D not resolved. This CDR3 spans 16 amino acids. V was pared by 4 bases and J by 3 bases, with 20 bases between. The germline CDR1 and CDR2 sequences are GTSNPN and SVGIG (reference sequence).

The gene calls are TRBV19 and TRBJ2-2; D could derive from TRBD1 or TRBD2 (5 bases each). The CDR3 covers 17 residues. V lost 7 bases to trimming and J lost 1 base, with 19 bases between them. Germline V gene lookup returns CDR1 LNHDA and CDR2 SQIVND (reference sequence). The CDR3 loop is CASTPLQGRRNTGELFF. CDR3 nucleotide sequence: TGTGCCAGTACCCCGTTGCAGGGACGCAGGAACACCGGGGAGCTGTTTTTT.

The rearrangement links TRBV4-3 to TRBJ2-2; the match to TRBD1 covers 7 bases. Germline V gene data show CDR1 as LGHNA and CDR2 as YSLEER. V lost 1 base, J lost 5 bases, and 7 bases stayed unmatched. CDR3 length: 16 amino acids. The CDR3, as DNA: TGCGCCAGCAGCCAAGTCCGCTCAGGGGGAACCGGGGAGCTGTTTTTT. Translating it yields CASSQVRSGGTGELFF.

The chain links TRBV5-6 to TRBJ1-1, with unresolved D. The CDR3 contains 12 residues. V was shortened by 0 bases and J by 4 bases, with 4 bases between the two germline ends. Germline CDR1 is SGHDT and CDR2 is YYEEEE. In DNA, the CDR3 is TGTGCCAGCAGCTTGGTATCCACTGAAGCTTTCTTT. It codes for CASSLVSTEAFF.

The rearrangement uses TRBV10-3 and TRBJ2-3; 10 bases line up with TRBD2. CDR1 ENHRY and CDR2 SYGVKD come from the germline V gene. V gave up 11 bases and J gave up 4 bases; unmatched junction bases: 9. This CDR3 comprises 14 residues. The CDR3 protein is CASSSGSAADTQYF. CDR3 nucleotides: TGTGCCTCTTCTAGCGGGAGTGCGGCAGATACGCAGTATTTT.

This chain links TRBV7-9 with TRBJ1-2; 8 positions match TRBD1. J lost 7 bases, V lost 5 bases, and 15 bases had no gene match. In germline, CDR1 is SEHNR, CDR2 FQNEAQ (reference sequence). The length of the CDR3 is 16 residues. The CDR3 region has the DNA TGTGCCAGCAGCCCCGGGGTCCAGGGGGCGGGTAGTGGCTACACCTTC. It specifies CASSPGVQGAGSGYTF.

The genes are TRBV7-4 and TRBJ2-7; a possible D gene is TRBD1 (7 bases). The germline CDR1 and CDR2 sequences are SGHVT and SQSDAQ. The V and J ends lost 6 bases and 3 bases respectively, with 18 bases between them. CDR3 length equals 15 residues. The CDR3 nucleotides are TGTGCCAGCAGTCAGGAGGGGGGACAGCTCTACGAGCAGTACTTC. Its protein is CASSQEGGQLYEQYF. The full variable domain, in which reference TRBV7-4 and TRBJ2-7 provide the parts outside the CDR3, is GAGVSQSPRYKVAKRGRDVALRCDSISGHVTLYWYRQTLGQGSEVLTYSQSDAQRDKSGRPSGRFSAERPERSVSTLKIQRTEQGDSAVYLCASSQEGGQLYEQYFGPGTRLTVT.

The chain recombines TRBV2 with TRBJ1-4; 7 nucleotides align to TRBD1. The trim removed 5 bases at V and 8 bases at J, leaving 8 bases unmatched. The CDR3 runs 14 residues. Germline V CDR1 and CDR2: SNHLY, FYNNEI. CDR3 sequence: CASSTQGVGEKLFF. Here the CDR3 DNA reads TGTGCCAGCAGTACCCAGGGGGTAGGGGAAAAACTGTTTTTT.

The chain carries TRBV18 and TRBJ2-7; D is ambiguous. CDR1 and CDR2 from the germline V gene are KGHSH and LQKENI. The CDR3 runs to 13 residues. Trimming pared 6 bases from V and 3 bases from J, leaving 12 bases between. CDR3 residues: CASSPGMNYEQYF. CDR3 coding DNA: TGTGCCAGCTCGCCTGGGATGAACTACGAGCAGTACTTC. The variable domain in full, completed from reference TRBV18 and TRBJ2-7, reads NAGVMQNPRHLVRRRGQEARLRCSPMKGHSHVYWYRQLPEEGLKFMVYLQKENIIDESGMPKERFSAEFPKEGPSILRIQQVVRGDSAAYFCASSPGMNYEQYFGPGTRLTVT.

The DNA of the CDR3 is TGCAGCGTTGGGACAGGGGGCCGGGCCAAAAACATTCAGTACTTC. Its protein is CSVGTGGRAKNIQYF. This rearrangement joins TRBV29-1 to TRBJ2-4; TRBD1 matches 11 bases. The CDR3 loop spans 15 amino acids. Germline V gene sequence: CDR1 SQVTM, CDR2 ANQGSEA. The ends lost 4 bases at V and 1 base at J; junction bases unmatched: 3.

The chain couples TRBV10-2 to TRBJ1-2; D is perhaps TRBD1 (5 bases). The CDR3 consists of 14 residues. CDR1 is WSHSY, CDR2 SAAADI, per germline. Deletions cut 1 base from V and 6 bases from J, with 12 bases between. In DNA form, the CDR3 reads TGCGCCAGCAGTGAGTGGGGGACGGGCCATGGCTACACCTTC. Translated, it gives CASSEWGTGHGYTF.

The CDR3 sequence is CASSGYYEQYF. The DNA for the CDR3 is TGTGCCAGCAGTGGGTACTACGAGCAGTACTTC. This sequence joins TRBV25-1 and TRBJ2-7, with D unresolved. The germline V gene has CDR1 MGHDK and CDR2 SYGVNS. With 4 bases removed from V and 3 bases from J, the gap between germline ends came to 4 bases. The CDR3 loop spans 11 amino acids.

The chain recombines TRBV7-9 with TRBJ1-4, with TRBD1 matching 9 bases. Germline-derived CDR1 and CDR2 are SEHNR and FQNEAQ (reference sequence). V lost 5 bases, J lost 3 bases, and 10 bases stayed unmatched. The CDR3 length is 17 residues. The CDR3 coding sequence is TGTGCCAGCAGCGCGTCGGGACAGGGTTTCGCTAATGAAAAACTGTTTTTT. This codes for CASSASGQGFANEKLFF.

This clone was seen just once. The rearrangement uses TRBV9 and TRBJ2-3, with D possibly being TRBD2 (7 bases). The V gene's germline CDR1 is SGDLS and CDR2 YYNGEE. V was trimmed by 4 bases and J by 5 bases, leaving 17 bases between them. This CDR3 comprises 15 residues. The CDR3, as DNA: TGTGCCAGCAGCTCCGGAGGGGGGGGAGAAGATACGCAGTATTTT. As protein: CASSSGGGGEDTQYF. Full variable domain (rest looked up from reference TRBV9 and TRBJ2-3): DSGVTQTPKHLITATGQRVTLRCSPRSGDLSVYWYQQSLDQGLQFLIQYYNGEERAKGNILERFSAQQFPDLHSELNLSSLELGDSALYFCASSSGGGGEDTQYFGPGTRLTVL.

This clone was found once. This sequence joins TRBV14 and TRBJ2-7; D is perhaps TRBD2 (5 bases). The CDR3 totals 13 residues. Trimming took 0 bases from V and 7 from J, leaving 10 bases between them. In germline, CDR1 is SGHDN, CDR2 FVKESK. CDR3 sequence (DNA): TGTGCCAGCAGCCAAGATCTACCGGGGGAGCAGTACTTC. It yields the protein CASSQDLPGEQYF.

This clone was seen a single time. J is TRBJ2-7 and V is TRBV4-3; weak D call: TRBD1 (6 bases). In germline, CDR1 is LGHNA, CDR2 YSLEER. This CDR3 has 15 residues. With 1 base removed from V and 2 bases from J, the gap between germline ends came to 12 bases. CDR3 DNA: TGCGCCAGCAGCCAAGGTTACGGACAGCCCTACGAGCAGTACTTC. Its protein product is CASSQGYGQPYEQYF.

V and J are TRBV6-6 and TRBJ1-1; weak D call: TRBD1 (5 bases). The CDR3 has 15 residues. The ends were cut back, 4 bases at V and 6 bases at J, with 18 bases in the middle. CDR1 is MNHNY, CDR2 SVGAGI, per germline (reference sequence). The CDR3 loop reads CASSSRGQFLPEAFF. CDR3 DNA: TGTGCCAGCAGTTCCCGCGGACAATTCCTGCCTGAAGCTTTCTTT.